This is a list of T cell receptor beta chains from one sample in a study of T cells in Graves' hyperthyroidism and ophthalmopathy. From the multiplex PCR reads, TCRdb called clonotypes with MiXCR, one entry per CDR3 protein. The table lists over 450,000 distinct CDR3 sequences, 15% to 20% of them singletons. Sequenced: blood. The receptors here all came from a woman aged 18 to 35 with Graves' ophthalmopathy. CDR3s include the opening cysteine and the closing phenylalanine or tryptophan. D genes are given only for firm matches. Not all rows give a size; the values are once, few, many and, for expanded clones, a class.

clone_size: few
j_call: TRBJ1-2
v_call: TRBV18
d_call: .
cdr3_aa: CASSPNGANYGYTF
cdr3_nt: TGTGCCAGCTCACCGAACGGGGCCAACTATGGCTACACCTTC

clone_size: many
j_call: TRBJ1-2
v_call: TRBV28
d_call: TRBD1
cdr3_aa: CASRPTANRGGYTF
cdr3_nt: TGTGCCAGCAGACCTACTGCTAACAGGGGTGGCTACACCTTC

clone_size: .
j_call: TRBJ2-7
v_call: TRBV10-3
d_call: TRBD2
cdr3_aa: CAISAPGGSRYEQYF
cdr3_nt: TGTGCCATCAGTGCTCCCGGGGGGTCTCGCTACGAGCAGTACTTC

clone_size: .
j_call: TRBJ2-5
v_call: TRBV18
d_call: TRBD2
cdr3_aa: CASSTAARGGETQYF
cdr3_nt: TGTGCCAGCTCAACCGCCGCCCGGGGGGGAGAGACCCAGTACTTC

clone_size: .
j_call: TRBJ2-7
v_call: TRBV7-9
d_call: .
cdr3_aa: CASSEDGSSYEQYF
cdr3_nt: TGTGCCAGCAGCGAGGACGGGAGCTCCTACGAGCAGTACTTC

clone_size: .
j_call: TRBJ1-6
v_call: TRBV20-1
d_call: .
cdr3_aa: CSAREGHGGISPLHF
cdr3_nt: TGCAGTGCTAGAGAAGGACACGGGGGGATATCACCCCTCCACTTT

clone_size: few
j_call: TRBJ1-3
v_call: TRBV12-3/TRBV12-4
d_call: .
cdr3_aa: CASTKRAVSSGNTIYF
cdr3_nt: TGTGCCAGCACAAAGAGGGCAGTGAGCTCTGGAAACACCATATATTTT

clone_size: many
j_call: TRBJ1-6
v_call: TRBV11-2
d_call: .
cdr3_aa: CASSLAGTLHF
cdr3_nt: TGTGCCAGCAGCTTAGCAGGGACCCTCCACTTT

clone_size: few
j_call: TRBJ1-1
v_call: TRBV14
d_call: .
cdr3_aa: CASSPFTGNTEAFF
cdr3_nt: TGTGCCAGCAGCCCATTTACAGGGAACACTGAAGCTTTCTTT

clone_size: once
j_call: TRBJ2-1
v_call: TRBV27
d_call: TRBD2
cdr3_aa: CASSLTSGGTNEQLF
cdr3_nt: TGTGCCAGCAGCCTTACTAGCGGGGGGACCAATGAGCAGCTCTTC

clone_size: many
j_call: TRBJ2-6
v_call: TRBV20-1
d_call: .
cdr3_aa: CSARKDTGANVLTF
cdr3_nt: TGCAGTGCTAGAAAGGATACTGGGGCCAACGTCCTGACTTTC

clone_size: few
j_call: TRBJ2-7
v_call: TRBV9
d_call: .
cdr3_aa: CASSVRAPISYEQYF
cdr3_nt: TGTGCCAGCAGCGTAAGGGCCCCAATCTCCTACGAGCAGTACTTC

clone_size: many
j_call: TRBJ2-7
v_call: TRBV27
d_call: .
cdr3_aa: CASSLFGVNEQYF
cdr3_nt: TGTGCCAGCAGTTTATTCGGGGTGAACGAGCAGTACTTC

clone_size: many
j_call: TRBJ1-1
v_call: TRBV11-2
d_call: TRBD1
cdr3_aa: CASSPRGDRGHTEAFF
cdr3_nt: TGTGCCAGCAGCCCTAGAGGGGACAGGGGGCACACTGAAGCTTTCTTT

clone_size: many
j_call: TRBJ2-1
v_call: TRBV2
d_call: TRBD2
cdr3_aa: CASIILAGGVEQFF
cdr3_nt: TGTGCCAGCATAATTTTAGCGGGAGGCGTCGAGCAGTTCTTC

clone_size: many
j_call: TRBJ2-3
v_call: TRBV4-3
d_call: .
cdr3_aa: CASSQGTARADTQYF
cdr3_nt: TGCGCCAGCAGCCAAGGGACAGCGAGGGCAGATACGCAGTATTTT

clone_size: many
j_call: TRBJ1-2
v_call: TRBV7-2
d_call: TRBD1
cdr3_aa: CASSLVWDRKANYGYTF
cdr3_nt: TGTGCCAGCAGCTTAGTATGGGACAGAAAAGCTAACTATGGCTACACCTTC

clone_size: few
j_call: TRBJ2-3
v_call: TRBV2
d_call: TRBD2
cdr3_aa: CASSPLGGGLAGGLSTDTQYF
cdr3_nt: TGTGCCAGCAGCCCCCTCGGGGGTGGACTAGCGGGAGGTCTCAGCACAGATACGCAGTATTTT

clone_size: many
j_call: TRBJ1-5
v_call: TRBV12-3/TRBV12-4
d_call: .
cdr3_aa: CASSQWGQPQHF
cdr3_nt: TGTGCCAGCAGTCAATGGGGTCAGCCCCAGCATTTT

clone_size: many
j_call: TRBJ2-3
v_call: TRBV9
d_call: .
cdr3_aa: CASSAGTSSDTQYF
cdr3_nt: TGTGCCAGCAGCGCGGGCACTAGTTCAGATACGCAGTATTTT

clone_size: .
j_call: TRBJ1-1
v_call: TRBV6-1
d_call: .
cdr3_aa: CASSSQGLGFF
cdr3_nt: TGTGCCAGCAGTTCCCAGGGTCTTGGTTTCTTT

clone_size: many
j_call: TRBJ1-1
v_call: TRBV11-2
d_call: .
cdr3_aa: CASSPLWGENTEAFF
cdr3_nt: TGTGCCAGCAGCCCACTATGGGGAGAGAACACTGAAGCTTTCTTT

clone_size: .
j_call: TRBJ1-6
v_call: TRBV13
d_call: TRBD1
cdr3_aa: CASSQPNRGPNSPLHF
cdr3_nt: TGCGCCAGCAGCCAACCTAACAGGGGCCCGAATTCACCCCTCCACTTT

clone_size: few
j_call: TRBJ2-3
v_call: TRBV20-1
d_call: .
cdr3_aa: CSAAVADTQYF
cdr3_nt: TGCAGTGCGGCGGTCGCAGATACGCAGTATTTT

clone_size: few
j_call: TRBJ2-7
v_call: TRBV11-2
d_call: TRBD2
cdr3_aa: CASSQDGSGRGLNEQYF
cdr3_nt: TGTGCCAGCAGCCAAGATGGGAGCGGGAGGGGTCTCAACGAGCAGTACTTC

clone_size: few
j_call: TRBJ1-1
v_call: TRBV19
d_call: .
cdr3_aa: CASKLAGNTEAFF
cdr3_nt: TGTGCCAGTAAACTGGCAGGCAACACTGAAGCTTTCTTT

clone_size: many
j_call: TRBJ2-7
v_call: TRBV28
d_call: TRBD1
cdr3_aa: CASSLYWTGGNYEQYF
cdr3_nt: TGTGCCAGCAGTTTATACTGGACAGGGGGCAACTACGAGCAGTACTTC

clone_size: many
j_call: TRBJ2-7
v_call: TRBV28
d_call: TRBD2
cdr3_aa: CASSSPRSGGSYEQYF
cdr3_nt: TGTGCCAGCAGTTCTCCCCGTAGCGGGGGCTCCTACGAGCAGTACTTC

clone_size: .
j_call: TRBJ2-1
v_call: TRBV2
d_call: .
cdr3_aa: CASSDDAGAEGYEQFF
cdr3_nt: TGTGCCAGCAGTGACGACGCGGGGGCTGAGGGGTATGAGCAGTTCTTC

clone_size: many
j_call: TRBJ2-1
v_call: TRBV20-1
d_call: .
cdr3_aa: CSALRTTIPDNEQFF
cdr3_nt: TGCAGTGCCCTTCGGACTACCATCCCGGACAATGAGCAGTTCTTC

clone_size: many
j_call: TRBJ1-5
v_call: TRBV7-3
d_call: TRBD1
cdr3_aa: CASSLRGQGSNQPQHF
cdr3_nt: TGTGCCAGCAGCTTGCGGGGACAGGGAAGCAATCAGCCCCAGCATTTT

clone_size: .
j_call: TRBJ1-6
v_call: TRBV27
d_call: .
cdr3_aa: CASTYSSSYNSPLHF
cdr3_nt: TGTGCCAGCACCTATTCCAGCTCCTATAATTCACCCCTCCACTTT

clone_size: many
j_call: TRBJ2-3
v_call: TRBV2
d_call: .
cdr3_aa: CASRDSGGGDTQYF
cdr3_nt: TGTGCCAGCAGGGATTCGGGGGGCGGAGATACGCAGTATTTT

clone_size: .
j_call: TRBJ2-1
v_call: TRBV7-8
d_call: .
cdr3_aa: CASSPTGTYNEQFF
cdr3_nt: TGTGCCAGCAGCCCGACGGGAACCTACAATGAGCAGTTCTTC

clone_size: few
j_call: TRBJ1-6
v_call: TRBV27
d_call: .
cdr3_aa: CASSLRRDSPLHF
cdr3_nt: TGTGCCAGCAGTTTGCGCAGGGACTCACCCCTCCACTTT

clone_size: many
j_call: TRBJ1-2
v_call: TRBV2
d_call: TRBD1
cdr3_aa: CASRWTGGYGYTF
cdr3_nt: TGTGCCAGCAGGTGGACAGGCGGCTATGGCTACACCTTC

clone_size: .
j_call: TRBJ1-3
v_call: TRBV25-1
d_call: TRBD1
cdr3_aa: CASSDPGQGGGLILGNTIYF
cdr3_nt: TGTGCCAGCAGTGATCCGGGACAGGGCGGAGGACTTATCCTGGGAAACACCATATATTTT

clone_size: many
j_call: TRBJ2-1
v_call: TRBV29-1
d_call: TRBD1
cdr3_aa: CSVDGWRQGAPVEQFF
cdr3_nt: TGCAGCGTTGATGGTTGGAGGCAGGGGGCTCCAGTTGAGCAGTTCTTC

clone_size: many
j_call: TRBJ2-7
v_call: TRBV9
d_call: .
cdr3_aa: CASSPGLGDYEQYF
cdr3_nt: TGTGCCAGCAGCCCGGGTCTCGGGGACTACGAGCAGTACTTC

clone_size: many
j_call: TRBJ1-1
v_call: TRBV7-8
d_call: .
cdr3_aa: CASSYTEDTEAFF
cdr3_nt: TGTGCCAGCAGCTATACAGAGGACACTGAAGCTTTCTTT

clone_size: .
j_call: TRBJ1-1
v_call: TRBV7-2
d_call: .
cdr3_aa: CASSPTQGRTEAFF
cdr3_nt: TGTGCCAGCAGCCCTACTCAGGGGCGGACTGAAGCTTTCTTT

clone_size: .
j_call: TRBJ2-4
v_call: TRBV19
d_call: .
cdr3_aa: CASSIYRWTKNIQYF
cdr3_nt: TGTGCCAGTAGTATCTACAGGTGGACCAAAAACATTCAGTACTTC

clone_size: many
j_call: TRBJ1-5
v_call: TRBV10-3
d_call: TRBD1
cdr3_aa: CAISESGTGRGNQPQHF
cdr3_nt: TGTGCCATCAGTGAGTCGGGGACAGGGCGAGGCAATCAGCCCCAGCATTTT

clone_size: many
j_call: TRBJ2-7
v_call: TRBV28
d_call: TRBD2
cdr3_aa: CASGSSGASYEQYF
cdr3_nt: TGTGCCAGCGGGTCTAGCGGGGCTTCCTACGAGCAGTACTTC

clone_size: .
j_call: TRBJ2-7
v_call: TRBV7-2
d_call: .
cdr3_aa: CASSSTPGENYEQYF
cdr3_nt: TGTGCCAGCAGCTCTACCCCAGGAGAGAACTACGAGCAGTACTTC

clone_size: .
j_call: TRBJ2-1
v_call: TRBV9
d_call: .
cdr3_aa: CASSWDSPNEQFF
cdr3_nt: TGTGCCAGCAGCTGGGACTCCCCTAATGAGCAGTTCTTC

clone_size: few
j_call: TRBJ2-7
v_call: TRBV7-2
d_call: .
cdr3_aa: CASTPGGLPYEQYF
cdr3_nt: TGTGCCAGCACCCCAGGAGGGCTACCCTACGAGCAGTACTTC

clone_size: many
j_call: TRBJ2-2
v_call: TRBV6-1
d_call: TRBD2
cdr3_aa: CASSLGLAGYTGELFF
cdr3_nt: TGTGCCAGCAGTTTAGGACTAGCGGGGTACACCGGGGAGCTGTTTTTT

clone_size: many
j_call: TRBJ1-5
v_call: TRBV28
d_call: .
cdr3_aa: CASSPYRVKPQHF
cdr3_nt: TGTGCCAGCAGTCCTTACAGGGTCAAGCCCCAGCATTTT

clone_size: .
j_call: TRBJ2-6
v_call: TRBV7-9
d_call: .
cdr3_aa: CASSPPSRSPTSGANVLTF
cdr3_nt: TGTGCCAGCAGCCCTCCGTCTAGATCACCGACCTCTGGGGCCAACGTCCTGACTTTC

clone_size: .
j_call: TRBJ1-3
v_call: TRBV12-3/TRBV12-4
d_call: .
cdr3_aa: CASSLGTVLGNTIYF
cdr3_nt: TGTGCCAGCAGTTTAGGGACGGTACTAGGAAACACCATATATTTT

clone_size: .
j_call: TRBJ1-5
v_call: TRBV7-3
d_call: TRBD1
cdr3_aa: CASSQGTGRGDSNQPQHF
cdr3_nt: TGTGCCAGCAGCCAAGGGACAGGCCGGGGGGATAGCAATCAGCCCCAGCATTTT

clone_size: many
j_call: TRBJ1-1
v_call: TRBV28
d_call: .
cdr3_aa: CASSLMGVAFF
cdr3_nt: TGTGCCAGCAGTTTGATGGGGGTCGCTTTCTTT